Sequencing of this T cell receptor beta chain was carried out in a study of vaccination and CD4 T cells after COVID-19. Study context: Median time from COVID diagnosis to post-COVID sampling was approximately 3.5 months (35 to 161). The study collected post-vaccine samples a median about 72 days after dose two, with a range of 14 to 241.

Treatment here: roughly 10-day PBMC culture with coronavirus spike peptide pools or control peptides (ViraFEST assay). Gathering of the CD4+ T cells, from the unexposed donor, took place before the COVID-19 pandemic (2011-2018). The CDR3 covers 15 residues. Germline CDR1 is SGHTS and CDR2 is YDEGEE. Trimming took off 4 bases at V and 5 bases at J, with 17 bases between the two ends. Remarks on this clonotype: Antigen: not known.

Researchers used the Oncomine TCR Beta short-read assay to sequence DNA from cultured CD4+ T cells. From cultured CD4+ T cells, genomic DNA was extracted. TCRdb re-called the PCR reads through MiXCR, storing one row per CDR3 protein. The sample lists 9,700 or so distinct CDR3 sequences, approximately 35% seen once, with 25% to 35% in the top ten. The genes are TRBV5-8 and TRBJ2-3; D perhaps matches TRBD2 (5 bases). The sample consisted of CD4+ T cells from blood, cultured in vitro. The sequence derives from a human donor in good health. The CDR3 reads CASSPPRLAVDTQYF. In DNA, the CDR3 is TGTGCCAGCAGCCCACCCCGCCTAGCAGTAGATACGCAGTATTTT.